This T cell receptor (beta chain) originates from a study of cytomegalovirus exposure and HLA in healthy donors. Study-level results: The study listed roughly 150 cytomegalovirus-associated TCR beta chains. CMV serostatus was the only recorded immune exposure for donors. By HLA locus, TCR association rates varied in a later analysis, with DRB1 showing the most and HLA-C the fewest.

V gave up 4 bases and J gave up 0 bases, with 13 bases separating them. Germline V lookup: CDR1 SGHRS, CDR2 YFSETQ. The length of the CDR3 is 15 residues. Nominally healthy donors provided the samples, though records likely missed some immune exposures. Regarding this clone: Antigen unknown.

This PCR relied on a set of 60 Vbeta primers and 13 Jbeta primers. TCRdb's table, derived via immunoSEQ multiplex PCR, lists solely in-frame clones and lacks some. The sample has 160,000 or so clones, approximately 77% seen once. The V and J genes are TRBV5-1 and TRBJ1-1, with D possibly being TRBD1 (6 bases). This TCR was sampled from a man younger than 40 in good health and CMV-seropositive. The sequenced sample consisted of PBMCs. The CDR3 protein is CASSPLQGVNTEAFF. The CDR3 DNA follows: TGCGCCAGCAGCCCGCTACAGGGTGTGAACACTGAAGCTTTCTTT.